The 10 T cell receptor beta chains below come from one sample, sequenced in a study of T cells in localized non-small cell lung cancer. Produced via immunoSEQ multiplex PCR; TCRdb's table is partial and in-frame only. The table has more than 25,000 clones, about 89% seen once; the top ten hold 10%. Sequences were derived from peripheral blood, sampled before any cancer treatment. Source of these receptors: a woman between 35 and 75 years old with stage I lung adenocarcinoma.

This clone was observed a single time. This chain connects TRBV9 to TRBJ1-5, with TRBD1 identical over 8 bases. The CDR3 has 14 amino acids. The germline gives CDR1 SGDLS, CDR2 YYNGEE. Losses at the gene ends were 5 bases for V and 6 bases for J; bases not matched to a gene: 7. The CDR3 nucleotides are TGTGCCAGCAGTGGTCAGGGGGCGGGTCAGCCCCAGCATTTT. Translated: CASSGQGAGQPQHF.

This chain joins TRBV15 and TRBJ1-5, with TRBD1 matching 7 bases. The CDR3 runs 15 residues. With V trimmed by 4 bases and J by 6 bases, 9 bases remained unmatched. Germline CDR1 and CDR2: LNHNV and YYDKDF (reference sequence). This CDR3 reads CATSTDRVWSQPQHF. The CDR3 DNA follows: TGTGCCACCAGCACCGACAGGGTTTGGAGTCAGCCCCAGCATTTT.

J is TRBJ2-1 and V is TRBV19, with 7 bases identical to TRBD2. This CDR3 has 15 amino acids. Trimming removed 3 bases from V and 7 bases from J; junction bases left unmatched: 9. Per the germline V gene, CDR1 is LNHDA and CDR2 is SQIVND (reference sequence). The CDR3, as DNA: TGTGCCAGTAGTATTACAGCTAGCGGACCAAATGAGCAGTTCTTC. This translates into CASSITASGPNEQFF.

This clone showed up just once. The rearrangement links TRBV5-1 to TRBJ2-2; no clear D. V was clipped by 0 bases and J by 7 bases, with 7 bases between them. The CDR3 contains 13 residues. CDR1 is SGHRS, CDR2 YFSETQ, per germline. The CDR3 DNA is TGCGCCAGCAGCTTGGTGCAGGACGGGGAGCTGTTTTTT. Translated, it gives CASSLVQDGELFF.

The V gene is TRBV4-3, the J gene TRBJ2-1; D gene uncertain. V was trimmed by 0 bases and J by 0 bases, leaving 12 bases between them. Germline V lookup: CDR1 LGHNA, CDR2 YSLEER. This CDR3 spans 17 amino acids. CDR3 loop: CASSQDHPGSSYNEQFF. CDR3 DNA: TGCGCCAGCAGCCAAGATCACCCAGGTAGCTCCTACAATGAGCAGTTCTTC.

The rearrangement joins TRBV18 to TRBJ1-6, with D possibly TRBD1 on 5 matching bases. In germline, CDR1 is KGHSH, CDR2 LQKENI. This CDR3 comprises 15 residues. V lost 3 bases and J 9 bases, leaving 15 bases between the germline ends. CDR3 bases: TGTGCCAGCTCACCTCCTGCAGCGGGGGGTTCACCCCTCCACTTT. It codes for CASSPPAAGGSPLHF.

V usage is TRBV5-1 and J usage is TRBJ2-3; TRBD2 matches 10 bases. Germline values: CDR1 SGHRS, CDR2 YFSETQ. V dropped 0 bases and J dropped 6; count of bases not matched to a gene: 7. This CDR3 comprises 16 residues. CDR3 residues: CASSLEAGGPRDTQYF. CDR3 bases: TGCGCCAGCAGCTTGGAAGCGGGAGGGCCGAGGGATACGCAGTATTTT.

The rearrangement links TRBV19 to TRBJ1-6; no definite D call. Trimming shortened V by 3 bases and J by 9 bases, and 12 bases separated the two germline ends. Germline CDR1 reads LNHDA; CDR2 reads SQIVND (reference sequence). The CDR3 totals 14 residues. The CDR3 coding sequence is TGTGCCAGTAGTATCACGGGGAGGACTTCACCCCTCCACTTT. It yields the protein CASSITGRTSPLHF.

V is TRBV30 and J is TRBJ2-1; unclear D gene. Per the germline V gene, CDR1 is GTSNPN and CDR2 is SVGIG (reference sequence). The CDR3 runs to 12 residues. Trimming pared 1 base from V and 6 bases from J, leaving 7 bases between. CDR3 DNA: TGTGCCTGGAGTGGGACCTTCAATGAGCAGTTCTTC. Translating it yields CAWSGTFNEQFF.

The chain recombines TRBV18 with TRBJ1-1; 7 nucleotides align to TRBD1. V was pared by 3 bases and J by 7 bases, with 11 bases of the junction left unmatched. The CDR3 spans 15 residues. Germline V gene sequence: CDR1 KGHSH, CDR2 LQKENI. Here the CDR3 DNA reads TGTGCCAGCTCACCGGGAATGGGACAGAGTAATGAAGCTTTCTTT. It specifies CASSPGMGQSNEAFF.